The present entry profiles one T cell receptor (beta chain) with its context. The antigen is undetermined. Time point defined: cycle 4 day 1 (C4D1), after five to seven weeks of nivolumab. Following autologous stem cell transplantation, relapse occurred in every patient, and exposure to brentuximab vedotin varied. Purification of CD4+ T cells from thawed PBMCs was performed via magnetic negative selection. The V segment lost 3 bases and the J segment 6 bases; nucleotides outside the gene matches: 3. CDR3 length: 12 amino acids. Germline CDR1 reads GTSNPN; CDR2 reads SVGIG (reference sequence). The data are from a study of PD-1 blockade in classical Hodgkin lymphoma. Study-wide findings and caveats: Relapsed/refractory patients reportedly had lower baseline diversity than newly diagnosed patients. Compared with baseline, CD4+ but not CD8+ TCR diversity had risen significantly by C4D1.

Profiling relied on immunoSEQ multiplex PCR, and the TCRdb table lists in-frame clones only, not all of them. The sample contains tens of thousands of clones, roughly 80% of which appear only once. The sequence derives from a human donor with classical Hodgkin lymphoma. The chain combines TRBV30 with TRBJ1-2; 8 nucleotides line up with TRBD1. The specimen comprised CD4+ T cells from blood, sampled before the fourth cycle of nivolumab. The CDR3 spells CAWRDRADGYTF. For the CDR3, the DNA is TGTGCCTGGAGGGACAGGGCCGATGGCTACACCTTC.